This TCR beta chain was captured in a study of Ad26.COV2.S vaccination and SARS-CoV-2 variants. Overall study results and limits: Post-vaccination spike-specific CD8+ and CD4+ T cell responses reportedly had substantial breadth. Placebo recipients showed lower spike-specific TCR breadth than vaccinees. Quantification of TCR breadth and depth may have yielded underestimates of total T cell responses.

About this clone itself: As yet, its antigen is unknown.

CDR1 and CDR2 (germline): MNHEY, SMNVEV (reference sequence). V shed 0 bases, J shed 9 bases, and the junction held 4 bases outside the gene matches. This CDR3 is 14 amino acids long. TCRdb keeps only in-frame clones here, not all; method: immunoSEQ multiplex PCR. The sample has just over 350,000 clones, roughly nine tenths seen once. Source: peripheral blood, taken after recovery from COVID-19. This sequence was found in a human donor who had recovered from COVID-19. The V and J genes are TRBV27 and TRBJ2-1; 8 bases agree with TRBD1. The chain's CDR3 is CASSLSPDRVEQFF. In DNA form, the CDR3 reads TGTGCCAGCAGTTTATCCCCGGACAGGGTTGAGCAGTTCTTC.